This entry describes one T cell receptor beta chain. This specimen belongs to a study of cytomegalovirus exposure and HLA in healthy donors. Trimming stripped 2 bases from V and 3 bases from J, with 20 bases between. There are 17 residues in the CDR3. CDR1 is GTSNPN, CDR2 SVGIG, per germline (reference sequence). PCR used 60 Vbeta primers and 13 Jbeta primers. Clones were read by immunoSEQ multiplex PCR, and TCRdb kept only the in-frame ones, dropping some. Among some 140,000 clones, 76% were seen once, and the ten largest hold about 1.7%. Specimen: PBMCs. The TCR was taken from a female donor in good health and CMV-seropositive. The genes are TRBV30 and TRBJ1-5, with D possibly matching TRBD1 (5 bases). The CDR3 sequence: CAWSPRTGNGPNQPQHF. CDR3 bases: TGTGCCTGGAGTCCCCGAACAGGTAACGGACCCAATCAGCCCCAGCATTTT. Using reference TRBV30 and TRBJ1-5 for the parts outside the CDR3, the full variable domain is SQTIHQWPATLVQPVGSPLSLECTVEGTSNPNLYWYRQAAGRGLQLLFYSVGIGQISSEVPQNLSASRPQDRQFILSSKKLLLSDSGFYLCAWSPRTGNGPNQPQHFGDGTRLSIL.